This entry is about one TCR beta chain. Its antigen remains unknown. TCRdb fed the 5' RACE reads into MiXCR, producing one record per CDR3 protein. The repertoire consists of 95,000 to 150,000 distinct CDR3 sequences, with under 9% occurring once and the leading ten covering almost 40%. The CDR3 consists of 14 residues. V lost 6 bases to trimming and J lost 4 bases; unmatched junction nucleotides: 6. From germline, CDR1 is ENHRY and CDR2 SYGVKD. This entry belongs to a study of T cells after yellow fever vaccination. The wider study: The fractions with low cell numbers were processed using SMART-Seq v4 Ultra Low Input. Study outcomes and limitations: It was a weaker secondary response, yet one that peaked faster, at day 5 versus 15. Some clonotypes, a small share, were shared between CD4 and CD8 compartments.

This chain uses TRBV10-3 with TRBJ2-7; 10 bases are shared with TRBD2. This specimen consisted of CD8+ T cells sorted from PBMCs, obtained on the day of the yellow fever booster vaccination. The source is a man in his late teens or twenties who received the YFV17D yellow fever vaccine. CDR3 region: CAISLTSGEYEQYV. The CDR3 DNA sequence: TGTGCCATCAGCCTTACTAGCGGGGAGTACGAGCAGTACGTC.